These 28 T cell receptor beta chains were all obtained from the same sample, sequenced in a study of T cells after yellow fever vaccination (dated by TCRdb to the late 2010s). Per the publication, the treatment or condition label means: live attenuated yellow fever vaccine strain. Library preparation employed 5' RACE. Sequencing instrument: Illumina NovaSeq 6000. Through fastp at Q25 and MiXCR, TCRdb rebuilt clones from the public reads, retaining in-frame beta chains. Rows are combined by CDR3 protein, so each entry shows the most common genes and DNA. The sample table contains some 220,000 distinct CDR3 sequences; only one count was recorded for approximately 3.3% of them. The ten largest account for 3.2% of the sample. The specimen was CD4+ T cells sorted from PBMCs, collected 10 days after the yellow fever booster vaccination. The receptors derive from a man aged 18 to 30 who received the YFV17D yellow fever vaccine.

This clonotype was recorded many times. The chain couples TRBV9 to TRBJ2-1; D is undetermined. Per germline, CDR1 SGDLS and CDR2 YYNGEE. CDR3 length equals 14 residues. V was shortened by 3 bases and J by 0 bases, with 7 bases between the two germline ends. CDR3 in amino acids: CASSAVSSYNEQFF. The CDR3 nucleotides read TGTGCCAGCAGCGCTGTCAGCTCCTACAATGAGCAGTTCTTC.

The chain carries TRBV5-1 and TRBJ2-2, with D hard to call. Between the trimmed V and J ends, which lost 5 bases and 3 bases, there was a span of 11 bases. The CDR3 runs to 14 residues. The germline V gene encodes CDR1 SGHRS and CDR2 YFSETQ. This CDR3 is CASRVFADTGELFF. The DNA of the CDR3 is TGCGCCAGCAGGGTTTTCGCGGACACCGGGGAGCTGTTTTTT.

The V call is TRBV4-3, the J call TRBJ1-3; D perhaps matches TRBD1 (6 bases). Per the germline V gene, CDR1 is LGHNA and CDR2 is YSLEER. V was cut by 0 bases and J by 4 bases, with 13 bases left in between. The CDR3 spans 16 residues. The CDR3 reads CASSQEAAQGGNTIYF. CDR3 in DNA: TGCGCCAGCAGCCAAGAAGCTGCCCAGGGGGGAAACACCATATATTTT.

Details on this clonotype: A clone one base away is much larger, so this may be a read error. No conserved phenylalanine or tryptophan is present at the end of the CDR3, so a read error is the likely explanation. CDR3 sequence: CASSPKLAGGYNEQFL. The CDR3 DNA sequence: TGTGCCAGCTCACCAAAGCTAGCGGGGGGGTACAATGAGCAGTTCCTC. The chain links TRBV18 to TRBJ2-1; 12 bases are a match to TRBD2. V trimming: 2 bases; J trimming: 4 bases; junction bases outside the gene matches: 3. Germline loops: CDR1 KGHSH, CDR2 LQKENI. The CDR3 spans 16 residues.

The chain is built from TRBV29-1 and TRBJ2-3; 10 positions match TRBD2. The CDR3 is 14 amino acids. Trimming cost V 4 bases and J 5 bases; bases outside gene matches: 6. Germline CDR1 SQVTM, CDR2 ANQGSEA. CDR3 coding DNA: TGCAGCGTTGCACTAGCGGGGCGAGGAGATACGCAGTATTTT. This codes for CSVALAGRGDTQYF.

In its sample, this clonotype was seen many times. This chain connects TRBV12-3 or TRBV12-4 to TRBJ1-4; D is unclear. The CDR3 contains 14 residues. Trimming took 6 bases from V and 1 from J, leaving 9 bases between them. The CDR3 DNA sequence: TGTGCCAGCAGGCCGGGCAGAACTAATGAAAAACTGTTTTTT. Its translation: CASRPGRTNEKLFF.

This clonotype was seen a few times. The chain has TRBV7-9 and TRBJ1-2; D gene ambiguous. CDR1 and CDR2 from the germline V gene are SEHNR and FQNEAQ (reference sequence). The length of the CDR3 is 13 residues. The V end was cut by 6 bases, the J end by 3 bases, with 11 bases between. The CDR3 protein is CASSPNLDYGYTF. The DNA of the CDR3 is TGTGCCAGCAGTCCAAACTTAGACTATGGCTACACCTTC.

This clonotype was counted many times. This CDR3 reads CASSFGNYGYTF. The DNA for the CDR3 is TGTGCCAGCAGCTTCGGGAACTATGGCTACACCTTC. This chain joins TRBV5-5 and TRBJ1-2; no firm D call. Germline CDR1 SGHKS, CDR2 YYEKEE (reference sequence). The CDR3 consists of 12 residues. The V gene lost 2 bases and the J gene lost 2 bases, with 4 bases spanning the gap.

This clonotype has only a few counts. The V call is TRBV10-3, the J call TRBJ2-5; TRBD1 aligns across 7 bases. The CDR3 consists of 12 residues. Germline loops: CDR1 ENHRY, CDR2 SYGVKD. V shed 10 bases and J 10 bases; nucleotides not matched to a gene: 12. The CDR3 nucleotides read TGTGCCACCCGAACAGGGGATAATAGCCAGTACTTC. Translation: CATRTGDNSQYF.

This clonotype was counted at least ten times. The chain is built from TRBV10-3 and TRBJ1-4, with 7 bases lining up with TRBD1. The CDR3 is 11 residues long. Germline CDR1 is ENHRY and CDR2 is SYGVKD. V lost 10 bases, J lost 7 bases, and 3 bases stayed unmatched. The CDR3: CATAGGEKLFF. The CDR3 bases are TGTGCCACGGCAGGGGGTGAAAAACTGTTTTTT.

The rearrangement uses TRBV29-1 and TRBJ1-1; TRBD1 might be the D (6 bases). CDR1 is SQVTM, CDR2 ANQGSEA, per germline. The CDR3 totals 12 residues. Deletions cut 6 bases from V and 8 bases from J, with 16 bases between. For the CDR3, the DNA is TGCAGCGTCTCCTACGGACAGATAGAAGCTTTCTTT. Encoded protein: CSVSYGQIEAFF.

This clonotype has at least ten counts. This sequence joins TRBV6-5 and TRBJ1-1; D remains unclear. Trimming pared 3 bases from V and 10 bases from J, leaving 15 bases between. This CDR3 region has 13 residues. Germline CDR1 MNHEY, CDR2 SVGAGI. In DNA form, the CDR3 reads TGTGCCAGCAGTTATGTGGGGATACGAGGAGCTTTCTTT. Protein product: CASSYVGIRGAFF.

The gene calls are TRBV6-2 or TRBV6-3 and TRBJ2-7, with TRBD2 identical over 12 bases. Germline V lookup: CDR1 MNHEY, CDR2 SVGEGT. Trimming took 0 bases from V and 7 from J; bases not matched to a gene: 10. The CDR3 spans 17 residues. The CDR3 coding sequence is TGTGCCAGCAGTTACTCGACGGCTAGCGGGGGGGCCCGGGAGCAGTACGTC. Its translation: CASSYSTASGGAREQYV.

The CDR3 DNA reads TGCGCCAGCACCCGACCCGGGACAGGACTAAATAATTCACCCCTCCACTTT. Translated, it gives CASTRPGTGLNNSPLHF. This chain links TRBV5-1 with TRBJ1-6; 8 positions agree with TRBD1. Germline values: CDR1 SGHRS, CDR2 YFSETQ. The CDR3 sequence is 17 residues long. Losses at the gene ends were 6 bases for V and 5 bases for J; bases not matched to a gene: 13.

This clonotype was counted only a few times. The chain combines TRBV7-9 with TRBJ1-4, with D tentatively TRBD1 (5 bases). The V gene's germline CDR1 is SEHNR and CDR2 FQNEAQ (reference sequence). The CDR3 length is 14 residues. V dropped 5 bases and J dropped 3 bases, with 10 bases sitting between them. This CDR3 reads CASSQRQSNEKLFF. The CDR3 DNA reads TGTGCCAGCAGCCAAAGACAGTCTAATGAAAAACTGTTTTTT.

There are a few counts of this clonotype. This sequence joins TRBV7-2 and TRBJ2-7, with D unclear. In germline, CDR1 is SGHTA, CDR2 FQGNSA. The V end lost 2 bases, the J end lost 2 bases, and 7 bases lay between the germline ends. CDR3 length: 13 residues. The DNA of the CDR3 is TGTGCCAGCAGCTTACCCGGTACCTACGAGCAGTACGTC. It yields the protein CASSLPGTYEQYV.

This clonotype was observed a few times. The chain has TRBV5-1 and TRBJ2-5, with D perhaps matching TRBD2 (6 bases). The length of the CDR3 is 16 residues. The germline V and J ends were trimmed by 2 bases and 2 bases, with 16 bases remaining between them. In germline, CDR1 is SGHRS, CDR2 YFSETQ. The CDR3: CASSFPPGGMQETQYF. DNA of the CDR3: TGCGCCAGCAGCTTTCCCCCCGGAGGGATGCAAGAGACCCAGTACTTC.

This clonotype was recorded many times. V gene TRBV20-1 combines with J gene TRBJ2-6, with D tentatively TRBD1 (5 bases). CDR1 is DFQATT, CDR2 SNEGSKA, per germline (reference sequence). The CDR3 consists of 13 residues. Trimming shortened V by 5 bases and J by 0 bases, and 5 bases separated the two germline ends. The CDR3 nucleotides read TGCAGTGCTGACAGCTCTGGGGCCAACGTCCTGACTTTC. This gives the protein CSADSSGANVLTF.

In this sample, this clonotype turned up many times. The V gene is TRBV18, the J gene TRBJ2-5; D call uncertain. The V end lost 2 bases, the J end lost 2 bases, and 9 bases lay between the germline ends. The CDR3 contains 14 residues. The V gene's germline CDR1 is KGHSH and CDR2 LQKENI. The CDR3 DNA is TGTGCCAGCTCACCAGGGAATAGGCAAGAGACCCAGTACTTC. Translated: CASSPGNRQETQYF.

This clonotype was recorded at least ten times. The V and J genes are TRBV30 and TRBJ2-5, with TRBD2 as a possible D gene (5 bases). Germline lookup yields CDR1 GTSNPN and CDR2 SVGIG (reference sequence). This CDR3 spans 13 amino acids. With 3 bases removed from V and 1 base from J, the gap between germline ends came to 9 bases. The CDR3 DNA reads TGTGCCTGGAGAGCGGCAGCCCAAGAGACCCAGTACTTC. It specifies CAWRAAAQETQYF.

This clonotype was observed a few times. The J gene is TRBJ2-3, the V gene TRBV6-5; tentative D call: TRBD1 (6 bases). The CDR3 extends over 14 amino acids. Trimming removed 2 bases from V and 4 bases from J, with 10 bases in between. Germline assignment: CDR1 MNHEY and CDR2 SVGAGI. The CDR3 sequence is CASSYGRGSDTQYF. The CDR3 DNA follows: TGTGCCAGCAGTTACGGCAGGGGTTCAGATACGCAGTATTTT.

The rearrangement links TRBV5-1 to TRBJ2-1; 8 bases agree with TRBD2. Germline-derived CDR1 and CDR2 are SGHRS and YFSETQ. V lost 4 bases, J lost 7 bases, and 16 bases stayed unmatched. The CDR3 has 17 amino acids. The CDR3: CASSGPAGRDNRNEQFF. The CDR3 nucleotides read TGCGCCAGCAGCGGTCCTGCCGGGAGGGACAACAGGAATGAGCAGTTCTTC.

This clonotype came up many times. The rearrangement links TRBV6-5 to TRBJ1-2, with D unresolved. Germline V gene lookup returns CDR1 MNHEY and CDR2 SVGAGI. This CDR3 contains 12 residues. Between the trimmed V and J ends, which lost 8 bases and 4 bases, there was a span of 11 bases. CDR3 amino acids: CASAGLGYGYTF. The CDR3 DNA reads as TGTGCCAGCGCGGGCCTCGGCTATGGCTACACCTTC.

This clonotype has ten or more counts. The rearrangement uses TRBV19 and TRBJ1-5; D ambiguous. Per germline, CDR1 LNHDA and CDR2 SQIVND (reference sequence). The CDR3 length is 14 residues. The germline V and J ends were trimmed by 5 bases and 2 bases, with 10 bases remaining between them. Here the CDR3 DNA reads TGTGCCAGTAGTCCCGGTTTCGGCAATCAGCCCCAGCATTTT. Residues: CASSPGFGNQPQHF.

This clonotype showed up many times. The chain is built from TRBV12-3 or TRBV12-4 and TRBJ2-3; unclear D gene. The CDR3 loop spans 11 amino acids. V lost 6 bases and J lost 6, with 7 bases in between. Here the CDR3 reads CASSSADTQYF. CDR3 coding DNA: TGTGCCAGCAGCTCCGCTGATACGCAGTATTTT.

This clonotype was counted many times. This chain links TRBV5-1 with TRBJ2-5, with D hard to call. CDR3 length: 13 residues. Germline assignment: CDR1 SGHRS and CDR2 YFSETQ. Deletions cut 2 bases from V and 1 base from J, with 6 bases between. Here the CDR3 DNA reads TGCGCCAGCAGCTTTACCACCCAAGAGACCCAGTACTTC. It specifies CASSFTTQETQYF. The full variable domain, with the rest looked up from reference TRBV5-1 and TRBJ2-5, is KAGVTQTPRYLIKTRGQQVTLSCSPISGHRSVSWYQQTPGQGLQFLFEYFSETQRNKGNFPGRFSGRQFSNSRSEMNVSTLELGDSALYLCASSFTTQETQYFGPGTRLLVL.

This clonotype was recorded many times. The chain employs TRBV29-1 and TRBJ2-3; D call uncertain. Germline assignment: CDR1 SQVTM and CDR2 ANQGSEA. The CDR3 contains 14 residues. V was cut by 6 bases and J by 5 bases, with 18 bases left in between. CDR3 nucleotide sequence: TGCAGCGTCGCCCTCTCTGTGGACGGAGATACGCAGTATTTT. Translation: CSVALSVDGDTQYF.

This clonotype has at least ten counts. The rearrangement uses TRBV7-8 and TRBJ2-1; the D gene is possibly TRBD2 (7 bases). CDR1 is SGHVS and CDR2 is FQNEAQ in the germline V gene. The CDR3 loop spans 15 amino acids. V was shortened by 2 bases and J by 9 bases, with 17 bases between the two germline ends. The CDR3: CASSLQRGQGTEQFF. The CDR3 DNA reads as TGTGCCAGCAGCTTACAGCGGGGCCAGGGGACTGAGCAGTTCTTC.